In its sample, the clone carrying this T cell receptor beta chain was seen a few times. Its matching antigen is unknown. Individual cDNA molecules received unique molecular identifiers in the library. TCRdb used MiXCR to reprocess the RACE reads, holding one entry per CDR3 protein. In the table there are 370,000 or so distinct CDR3 sequences, approximately 5% of which are singletons. This record belongs to a study of human T cells and chemical hapten exposure. Study summary: The study enrolled mostly female patients with alopecia areata, totalis or universalis.

General study points: Alopecia in the donors means their immune response may deviate from healthy people's. TCRs whose frequency exceeded 1 in 1000 remained the same following DPC sensitization.

Trimming stripped 2 bases from V and 2 bases from J, with 16 bases between. This CDR3 region has 16 residues. Time point described: patch test 1, 2 weeks after DPC sensitization. The sample's treatment: therapeutic diphenylcyclopropenone sensitization with weekly scalp DPC. This receptor was identified in a woman in her forties or fifties with alopecia areata. Some clones in this sample may be carry-over from other donors' samples. The sequenced sample was whole blood, obtained in connection with sensitization to the hapten diphenylcyclopropenone (DPC). The chain uses TRBV12-3 or TRBV12-4 and TRBJ2-7; unclear D gene. The CDR3 DNA follows: TGTGCCAGCAGTTTAAAGTTTAGAGACACCCCCTACGAGCAGTACTTC. Translating gives CASSLKFRDTPYEQYF.